This T cell receptor beta chain was identified in a study of blood T cell repertoires in COVID-19. Study overall: Acute and convalescent COVID-19 specimens originated in the United States, Italy and Spain. T cells, B-cell-depleted T cells, or PBMCs supplied cDNA or gDNA.

Germline CDR1 and CDR2: KGHDR and SFDVKD. This CDR3 has 12 amino acids. V was pared by 7 bases and J by 8 bases, with 3 bases of the junction left unmatched. Source study methods: Quantification of nucleated cells was approximated via reference gene primer amplification. The table came from immunoSEQ multiplex PCR; TCRdb's copy has only in-frame clones and leaves some out. The D gene and trimming were derived from the DNA, and the V and J assignments and clone size from that table. The data contain over 200,000 clones, 83% of them singletons. The sequence derives from a middle-aged man with active or convalescent COVID-19. Source material: peripheral blood. The chain is built from TRBV24-1 and TRBJ2-1; 8 bases are shared with TRBD1. CDR3 residues: CATRGDRHEQFF. In nucleotides, the CDR3 is TGTGCCACCAGGGGGGACAGGCATGAGCAGTTCTTC.